This record covers a single TCR beta chain. These data belong to a study of T-cell memory formation after mild COVID-19. Whole-study context: Largely, TCR clusters stayed within a single donor.

Germline CDR1 and CDR2: SGDLS and YYNGEE. CDR3 length: 16 residues. The ends were cut back, 4 bases at V and 10 bases at J, with 23 bases in the middle. TCRdb reprocessed the 5' RACE reads via MiXCR and lists one record per CDR3 protein. The sample comprises fewer than 400,000 distinct CDR3 sequences, around 13% of which are singletons, and over 20% rests with the top ten. The chain uses TRBV9 and TRBJ2-2; D possibly uses TRBD1 or TRBD2 (5 bases each). Sequenced input: PBMCs or a T cell subset sorted from them (not recorded which). This receptor was taken from a young man who had mild COVID-19 (a few samples of this study predate the infection). Cell type and time point are not known. CDR3 sequence: CASSSTSSPTGAELFF. Here the CDR3 DNA reads TGTGCCAGCAGCTCCACTTCTAGCCCAACTGGGGCGGAGCTGTTTTTT.